These 15 T cell receptor beta chains came from one sample sequenced in a study of blood T cell repertoires in COVID-19. Clones were read by immunoSEQ multiplex PCR, and TCRdb kept only the in-frame ones, dropping some. The sample consists of approximately 480,000 clones, about 90% of them appearing once. The sequenced material came from PBMCs or T cells enriched from blood (not recorded which). The receptors were gathered from a young woman who had recovered from COVID-19.

This clone appeared a single time. The V gene is TRBV4-1, the J gene TRBJ1-2; D call uncertain. Per germline, CDR1 MGHRA and CDR2 YSYEKL. Trimming removed 3 bases from V and 9 bases from J, with 8 bases in between. The CDR3 covers 11 residues. The DNA of the CDR3 is TGCGCCAGCAGCCAGGAGCAGAGCTACACCTTC. The encoded protein is CASSQEQSYTF.

The chain has TRBV10-3 and TRBJ1-6, with D unresolved. V lost 1 base to trimming and J lost 4 bases, with 11 bases between them. The germline CDR1 and CDR2 sequences are ENHRY and SYGVKD. CDR3 length equals 16 residues. CDR3 sequence reads: CAISEFDGLYNSPLHF. CDR3 in DNA: TGTGCCATCAGTGAGTTTGACGGACTATATAATTCACCCCTCCACTTT.

In this sample, this clone turned up once. The chain is built from TRBV6-5 and TRBJ1-2; 9 positions agree with TRBD1. From germline, CDR1 is MNHEY and CDR2 SVGAGI. Trimming cost V 10 bases and J 4 bases; bases outside gene matches: 7. The CDR3 runs 13 residues. CDR3 region: CANRDRETYGYTF. CDR3 sequence (DNA): TGTGCCAACAGGGACAGGGAGACCTATGGCTACACCTTC.

This clone was seen only once. The chain recombines TRBV10-3 with TRBJ2-1; 9 positions agree with TRBD2. Germline V gene data show CDR1 as ENHRY and CDR2 as SYGVKD. The CDR3 is 18 residues long. Germline trimming cut 5 bases from V and 6 bases from J; bases unmatched to any gene: 17. CDR3 sequence reads: CAISMVSGTSSQVNEQFF. The CDR3 DNA is TGTGCCATCAGTATGGTATCCGGGACTAGCTCCCAAGTCAATGAGCAGTTCTTC.

This clone appeared a single time. The chain has TRBV19 and TRBJ1-2, with D possibly TRBD1 on 6 matching bases. CDR3 length: 17 amino acids. Trimming left V 9 bases short and J 5 bases short, with 28 bases between. Germline CDR1 LNHDA, CDR2 SQIVND (reference sequence). The CDR3 reads CASSLRGGGLVNYGYTF. The CDR3 nucleotides are TGTGCCAGCTCCCTAAGGGGGGGCGGTTTAGTTAATTATGGCTACACCTTC.

This chain joins TRBV3-1 (or the pseudogene TRBV3-2) and TRBJ2-7; 7 bases are shared with TRBD1. The germline V gene encodes CDR1 LGHDT and CDR2 YNNKEL (reference sequence). V lost 0 bases to trimming and J lost 3 bases; unmatched junction nucleotides: 5. The CDR3 runs 15 residues. CDR3 in amino acids: CASSQDPRGSYEQYF. The CDR3 nucleotides are TGTGCCAGCAGCCAAGATCCCAGGGGGAGCTACGAGCAGTACTTC.

J is TRBJ1-5 and V is TRBV19, with a tentative D call TRBD1 (5 bases). Germline CDR1 and CDR2: LNHDA and SQIVND (reference sequence). The V end lost 6 bases, the J end lost 5 bases, and 14 bases lay between the germline ends. The CDR3 totals 14 residues. The CDR3 region is CASSSSRADQPQHF. CDR3 in DNA: TGTGCCAGTAGCTCCAGCAGGGCGGATCAGCCCCAGCATTTT. The full variable domain, in which reference TRBV19 and TRBJ1-5 provide the parts outside the CDR3, is DGGITQSPKYLFRKEGQNVTLSCEQNLNHDAMYWYRQDPGQGLRLIYYSQIVNDFQKGDIAEGYSVSREKKESFPLTVTSAQKNPTAFYLCASSSSRADQPQHFGDGTRLSIL.

This clone was detected a few times. The V and J genes are TRBV24-1 and TRBJ1-5; 9 nucleotides align to TRBD1. J was trimmed by 1 base and V by 10 bases; bases with no gene match: 10. This CDR3 is built from 16 residues. Germline V gene lookup returns CDR1 KGHDR and CDR2 SFDVKD. CDR3: CATNRPGQGSNQPQHF. DNA for the CDR3: TGTGCCACGAACAGACCCGGACAGGGGAGCAATCAGCCCCAGCATTTT.

The CDR3 nucleotides are TGTGCCAGCAGTTACCGGGACAGGGAGACGGAAGAGCAGTACTTC. Encoded protein: CASSYRDRETEEQYF. The chain has TRBV28 and TRBJ2-7, with TRBD1 matching 9 bases. Unmatched junction bases numbered 11, after V lost 4 bases and J lost 7 bases. The CDR3 is 15 residues long. Germline CDR1 reads MDHEN; CDR2 reads SYDVKM. Full variable domain (missing parts from reference TRBV28 and TRBJ2-7): DVKVTQSSRYLVKRTGEKVFLECVQDMDHENMFWYRQDPGLGLRLIYFSYDVKMKEKGDIPEGYSVSREKKERFSLILESASTNQTSMYLCASSYRDRETEEQYFGPGTRLTVT.

CDR3 sequence: CASSNCVDPEEAKNIQYF. CDR3 nucleotide sequence: TGTGCCAGCAGCAATTGTGTCGACCCCGAGGAAGCCAAAAACATTCAGTACTTC. The rearrangement links TRBV21-1 to TRBJ2-4; TRBD2 reflects the table's D call only, with no check against the DNA. TRBV21-1 is recorded as a pseudogene. This CDR3 contains 18 residues.

This clone was seen more than once but under ten times. V usage is TRBV27 and J usage is TRBJ1-6; D is possibly TRBD1 (5 bases). The V gene's germline CDR1 is MNHEY and CDR2 SMNVEV (reference sequence). This CDR3 is 14 amino acids long. Trimming cost V 4 bases and J 7 bases, with 11 bases left between them. CDR3 in amino acids: CASSSGGANSPLHF. Here the CDR3 DNA reads TGTGCCAGCAGTTCGGGAGGGGCCAATTCACCCCTCCACTTT.

The gene calls are TRBV5-4 and TRBJ1-1; possible D gene TRBD1, 5 bases. This CDR3 is built from 15 residues. CDR1 is SGHNT, CDR2 YYREEE, per germline (reference sequence). The germline V and J ends were trimmed by 3 bases and 4 bases, with 16 bases remaining between them. CDR3 in amino acids: CASSWDLTDGTEAFF. CDR3 bases: TGTGCCAGCAGCTGGGACTTAACCGACGGCACTGAAGCTTTCTTT.

The chain combines TRBV14 with TRBJ2-3; a possible D gene is TRBD2 (6 bases). Per the germline V gene, CDR1 is SGHDN and CDR2 is FVKESK. This CDR3 is 16 amino acids long. V lost 4 bases and J lost 0, with 14 bases in between. The CDR3 DNA reads as TGTGCCAGCAGCCCATTTTTTGGGGGGAGCACAGATACGCAGTATTTT. Translated, it gives CASSPFFGGSTDTQYF. Combining the CDR3 with reference TRBV14 and TRBJ2-3 gives the whole variable domain EAGVTQFPSHSVIEKGQTVTLRCDPISGHDNLYWYRRVMGKEIKFLLHFVKESKQDESGMPNNRFLAERTGGTYSTLKVQPAELEDSGVYFCASSPFFGGSTDTQYFGPGTRLTVL.

The chain recombines TRBV18 with TRBJ2-7, with 9 bases identical to TRBD2. CDR1 KGHSH and CDR2 LQKENI come from the germline V gene. The CDR3 covers 16 residues. V lost 5 bases and J lost 2; bases outside the gene matches: 10. CDR3 residues: CASSALLAGLPYEQYF. The CDR3 nucleotides are TGTGCCAGCTCAGCCCTGCTAGCGGGGCTACCCTACGAGCAGTACTTC.

DNA of the CDR3: TGTGCCAGCAGTACCATCTTTAGCTCCTATAATTCACCCCTCCACTTT. The encoded protein is CASSTIFSSYNSPLHF. The genes are TRBV27 and TRBJ1-6; no clear D gene. The germline CDR1 and CDR2 sequences are MNHEY and SMNVEV (reference sequence). Trimming took off 5 bases at V and 0 bases at J, with 11 bases between the two ends. The CDR3 has 16 residues.